What follows are 28 T cell receptor beta chains derived from one specimen sequenced in a study of PD-L1 blockade in urothelial cancer. Profiled with immunoSEQ multiplex PCR; TCRdb holds only in-frame clones, not every one. The data show around 100,000 clones, approximately 85% seen once. The specimen comprised PBMCs, sampled around atezolizumab (anti-PD-L1) treatment. These receptors originate from a man aged 45-65 years with urothelial cancer.

V usage is TRBV2 and J usage is TRBJ2-3; unclear D gene. With 6 bases removed from V and 0 bases from J, the gap between germline ends came to 13 bases. This CDR3 has 15 amino acids. Germline assignment: CDR1 SNHLY and CDR2 FYNNEI. CDR3 nucleotide sequence: TGTGCCAGCAGAGACACTCCTTCTAGCACAGATACGCAGTATTTT. It translates to CASRDTPSSTDTQYF. The entire variable domain, with the rest obtained from reference TRBV2 and TRBJ2-3, is as follows: EPEVTQTPSHQVTQMGQEVILRCVPISNHLYFYWYRQILGQKVEFLVSFYNNEISEKSEIFDDQFSVERPDGSNFTLKIRSTKLEDSAMYFCASRDTPSSTDTQYFGPGTRLTVL.

The J gene is TRBJ1-2, the V gene TRBV28; D gene uncertain. This CDR3 region has 13 residues. The V and J ends lost 5 bases and 0 bases respectively, with 7 bases between them. Germline CDR1 and CDR2: MDHEN and SYDVKM. The CDR3 coding sequence is TGTGCCAGCAGTCCTAAAGCTAACTATGGCTACACCTTC. Its translation is CASSPKANYGYTF.

This clone is a singleton in its sample. The chain carries TRBV7-2 and TRBJ1-6, with D uncertain. The CDR3 sequence is 16 residues long. Trimming cost V 2 bases and J 4 bases, with 12 bases left between them. Looked up from germline, CDR1 is SGHTA and CDR2 is FQGNSA. The CDR3 DNA reads as TGTGCCAGCAGCTTACTTATGTCGGTTTATAATTCACCCCTCCACTTT. Amino acids: CASSLLMSVYNSPLHF.

The V gene is TRBV4-1, the J gene TRBJ2-1; 11 bases are shared with TRBD2. Germline CDR1 and CDR2: MGHRA and YSYEKL. After removal of 4 bases from V and 5 bases from J, the junction contained 13 bases not matched to a gene. This CDR3 has 18 amino acids. Here the CDR3 DNA reads TGCGCCAGCAGCCGTCAGGCGACTAGCGGGATCGGGGACAATGAGCAGTTCTTC. This gives the protein CASSRQATSGIGDNEQFF.

This clone was seen a handful of times. The chain joins TRBV5-6 to TRBJ1-2; no clear D. Trimming took 3 bases from V and 5 from J, leaving 11 bases between them. The CDR3 is made up of 13 amino acids. Germline V gene data show CDR1 as SGHDT and CDR2 as YYEEEE. In DNA form, the CDR3 reads TGTGCCAGCAGCTCTCAGGCTCATTATGGCTACACCTTC. This encodes CASSSQAHYGYTF.

In its sample, this clone was seen a few times. The gene calls are TRBV18 and TRBJ1-2; maybe TRBD1 (6 bases). Germline-derived CDR1 and CDR2 are KGHSH and LQKENI. This CDR3 region has 14 residues. V gave up 1 base and J gave up 6 bases, with 12 bases separating them. This CDR3 reads CASSPRQGIDGYTF. As DNA, the CDR3 is TGTGCCAGCTCACCACGCCAGGGGATAGATGGCTACACCTTC.

The chain uses TRBV5-4 and TRBJ2-7; D is unclear. Trimming cost V 4 bases and J 9 bases, with 23 bases left between them. The V gene's germline CDR1 is SGHNT and CDR2 YYREEE (reference sequence). This CDR3 has 15 amino acids. The CDR3 region has the DNA TGTGCCAGCAGCCCCAGTGGCCCGGGTGAAGGCACGCAGTACTTC. It specifies CASSPSGPGEGTQYF.

The chain couples TRBV9 to TRBJ2-1; 9 bases agree with TRBD1. Germline CDR1 is SGDLS and CDR2 is YYNGEE. V was clipped by 4 bases and J by 5 bases; unmatched bases: 13. This CDR3 spans 17 amino acids. The CDR3 sequence is CASSPPAGTGKDNEQFF. CDR3 bases: TGTGCCAGCAGCCCCCCCGCGGGGACAGGGAAGGACAATGAGCAGTTCTTC.

The chain has TRBV6-1 and TRBJ1-2, with a tentative D call TRBD1 (5 bases). CDR1 MNHNS and CDR2 SASEGT come from the germline V gene. Trimming shortened V by 4 bases and J by 4 bases, and 7 bases separated the two germline ends. This CDR3 is 12 amino acids long. The chain's CDR3 is CASSADSYGYTF. The CDR3, as DNA: TGTGCCAGCAGTGCCGACAGCTATGGCTACACCTTC.

V is TRBV4-1 and J is TRBJ2-7; D is uncertain. V was clipped by 3 bases and J by 4 bases, with 13 bases between them. This CDR3 comprises 14 residues. Per germline, CDR1 MGHRA and CDR2 YSYEKL. The CDR3 region has the DNA TGCGCCAGCAGCCAGAGTAGAGGAGCGTACGAGCAGTACTTC. Translating gives CASSQSRGAYEQYF.

The chain recombines TRBV15 with TRBJ1-5; 9 bases match TRBD1. Germline CDR1 LNHNV, CDR2 YYDKDF (reference sequence). CDR3 size: 15 residues. J was trimmed by 4 bases and V by 4 bases; bases with no gene match: 5. The DNA for the CDR3 is TGTGCCACCAGCAAGACGGGACAGGGTAATCAGCCCCAGCATTTT. It translates to CATSKTGQGNQPQHF.

The V call is TRBV19, the J call TRBJ2-3; 9 bases line up with TRBD2. The germline gives CDR1 LNHDA, CDR2 SQIVND (reference sequence). The CDR3 loop spans 15 amino acids. Trimming took 5 bases from V and 5 from J; bases not matched to a gene: 8. The DNA for the CDR3 is TGTGCCAGTAGTGTTAGCGGGAGACGTGGAGATACGCAGTATTTT. It is translated as CASSVSGRRGDTQYF.

The CDR3 DNA follows: TGTGCCAGCAGCTTAGAGACAGGACAGGGGGCCTACGAGCAGTACTTC. It specifies CASSLETGQGAYEQYF. The rearrangement uses TRBV13 and TRBJ2-7; 10 bases match TRBD1. Trimming at V came to 1 base and at J to 2 bases, leaving 5 bases not matched to a gene. The CDR3 is 16 residues long. Germline V CDR1 and CDR2: PRHDT, FYEKMQ (reference sequence).

The V call is TRBV14, the J call TRBJ1-2, with D possibly TRBD1 on 6 matching bases. V was shortened by 5 bases and J by 7 bases, with 14 bases between the two germline ends. The V gene's germline CDR1 is SGHDN and CDR2 FVKESK. The CDR3 is made up of 13 amino acids. The CDR3 is CASSSTGYLGYTF. CDR3 sequence (DNA): TGTGCCAGCAGCTCCACAGGGTATCTTGGCTACACCTTC.

The genes are TRBV25-1 and TRBJ1-4; D is perhaps TRBD1 (5 bases). Trimming removed 0 bases from V and 8 bases from J, with 10 bases in between. Germline loops: CDR1 MGHDK, CDR2 SYGVNS. CDR3 length: 14 residues. The CDR3 spells CASSEYGAREKLFF. The CDR3 coding sequence is TGTGCCAGCAGTGAATATGGGGCTCGGGAAAAACTGTTTTTT.

This clone was seen a single time. V usage is TRBV28 and J usage is TRBJ1-2; no clear D. The germline V gene has CDR1 MDHEN and CDR2 SYDVKM. The CDR3 has 14 amino acids. V lost 2 bases to trimming and J lost 8 bases, with 15 bases between them. The CDR3, as DNA: TGTGCCAGCAGTTTACAGTACGCAGGAGGCGGCTACACCTTC. It is translated as CASSLQYAGGGYTF.

The chain carries TRBV6-4 and TRBJ1-2, with D possibly matching TRBD1 (6 bases). The V end lost 7 bases, the J end lost 4 bases, and 19 bases lay between the germline ends. Germline V gene lookup returns CDR1 MRHNA and CDR2 SNTAGT. The CDR3 is made up of 15 amino acids. CDR3 region: CASTLSSGGAYGYTF. The CDR3 nucleotides are TGTGCCAGCACCCTCTCCTCGGGGGGGGCCTATGGCTACACCTTC.

This chain uses TRBV9 with TRBJ2-4, with a weak D call TRBD1 (5 bases). The V gene lost 0 bases and the J gene lost 4 bases, with 17 bases spanning the gap. This CDR3 has 17 amino acids. CDR1 and CDR2 from the germline V gene are SGDLS and YYNGEE. The CDR3 nucleotides read TGTGCCAGCAGCGTAGGGGGATTTCAGGGTTCGAAAAACATTCAGTACTTC. Its protein is CASSVGGFQGSKNIQYF.

The V gene is TRBV30, the J gene TRBJ2-5; D not resolved. Per the germline V gene, CDR1 is GTSNPN and CDR2 is SVGIG (reference sequence). V was pared by 3 bases and J by 9 bases, with 14 bases between. There are 12 residues in the CDR3. The chain's CDR3 is CAWRNSPSSQYF. CDR3 bases: TGTGCCTGGAGGAATAGCCCGAGTTCCCAGTACTTC.

The V call is TRBV6-1, the J call TRBJ2-7; 10 bases match TRBD1. V dropped 10 bases and J dropped 3; count of bases not matched to a gene: 12. CDR3 size: 15 residues. Germline V gene data show CDR1 as MNHNS and CDR2 as SASEGT. The CDR3 region has the DNA TGTGCCACTTTGAGCCGGGACAGGGGCCTCTACGAGCAGTACTTC. This gives the protein CATLSRDRGLYEQYF.

Only one count was recorded for this clone. Here the CDR3 DNA reads TGCGCCAGCAGCCCTGGGGCCCAAAATGAAAAACTGTTTTTT. It specifies CASSPGAQNEKLFF. The chain combines TRBV5-1 with TRBJ1-4; D is perhaps TRBD1 (5 bases). The CDR3 is 14 residues long. Trimming stripped 4 bases from V and 5 bases from J, with 12 bases between. Germline V CDR1 and CDR2: SGHRS, YFSETQ. The whole variable domain, remainder taken from reference TRBV5-1 and TRBJ1-4, is KAGVTQTPRYLIKTRGQQVTLSCSPISGHRSVSWYQQTPGQGLQFLFEYFSETQRNKGNFPGRFSGRQFSNSRSEMNVSTLELGDSALYLCASSPGAQNEKLFFGSGTQLSVL.

The chain has TRBV5-1 and TRBJ2-1; D is ambiguous. This CDR3 comprises 14 residues. Trimming shortened V by 4 bases and J by 9 bases, and 17 bases separated the two germline ends. CDR1 is SGHRS, CDR2 YFSETQ, per germline. In DNA form, the CDR3 reads TGCGCCAGCAGCGAGCGACTGGGTTATGTTGAGCAGTTCTTC. As protein: CASSERLGYVEQFF.

The rearrangement uses TRBV27 and TRBJ1-1, with D unclear. Between the trimmed V and J ends, which lost 5 bases and 1 base, there was a span of 11 bases. The CDR3 sequence is 14 residues long. Germline lookup yields CDR1 MNHEY and CDR2 SMNVEV (reference sequence). CDR3 nucleotides: TGTGCCAGCAGTCCCGGGTCTCCGAACACTGAAGCTTTCTTT. It translates to CASSPGSPNTEAFF.

The CDR3 coding sequence is TGCGCCAGCAGGGGCAGGACAGGGGGCGGAACAGATACGCAGTATTTT. It encodes CASRGRTGGGTDTQYF. This rearrangement joins TRBV5-1 to TRBJ2-3, with TRBD1 matching 11 bases. The J segment lost 3 bases and the V segment lost 5 bases, leaving 8 bases of the junction unmatched. Germline loops: CDR1 SGHRS, CDR2 YFSETQ. The CDR3 has 16 amino acids.

This chain connects TRBV18 to TRBJ2-1, with TRBD2 matching 15 bases. Per germline, CDR1 KGHSH and CDR2 LQKENI. The CDR3 is 20 amino acids. V lost 4 bases and J lost 0; bases outside the gene matches: 10. This chain's CDR3 is CASSLRGLAGGLSSYNEQFF. The CDR3 nucleotides read TGTGCCAGCTCACTCCGGGGACTAGCGGGAGGACTAAGCTCCTACAATGAGCAGTTCTTC.

J is TRBJ2-2 and V is TRBV2, with D maybe TRBD1 (5 bases). The germline V gene encodes CDR1 SNHLY and CDR2 FYNNEI. The length of the CDR3 is 15 residues. The germline V and J ends were trimmed by 1 base and 2 bases, with 8 bases remaining between them. CDR3 protein: CASSEGRVNTGELFF. CDR3 coding DNA: TGTGCCAGCAGTGAAGGCAGGGTAAACACCGGGGAGCTGTTTTTT. Full variable domain (outside the CDR3, taken from reference TRBV2 and TRBJ2-2): EPEVTQTPSHQVTQMGQEVILRCVPISNHLYFYWYRQILGQKVEFLVSFYNNEISEKSEIFDDQFSVERPDGSNFTLKIRSTKLEDSAMYFCASSEGRVNTGELFFGEGSRLTVL.

The chain uses TRBV27 and TRBJ2-1, with 12 positions matching TRBD2. Germline V lookup: CDR1 MNHEY, CDR2 SMNVEV (reference sequence). The CDR3 has 15 residues. V shed 6 bases, J shed 4 bases, and the junction held 4 bases outside the gene matches. The CDR3 DNA follows: TGTGCCAGCAGATCCCTAGCGGGAGGGTACAATGAGCAGTTCTTC. As protein: CASRSLAGGYNEQFF.

The chain carries TRBV30 and TRBJ1-5; the D is unclear. Trimming took off 2 bases at V and 2 bases at J, with 7 bases between the two ends. This CDR3 contains 13 residues. Per germline, CDR1 GTSNPN and CDR2 SVGIG (reference sequence). The DNA for the CDR3 is TGTGCCTGGAGTATATTCCGCAATCAGCCCCAGCATTTT. Protein: CAWSIFRNQPQHF. Supplemented by reference TRBV30 and TRBJ1-5, the full variable domain reads SQTIHQWPATLVQPVGSPLSLECTVEGTSNPNLYWYRQAAGRGLQLLFYSVGIGQISSEVPQNLSASRPQDRQFILSSKKLLLSDSGFYLCAWSIFRNQPQHFGDGTRLSIL.